The clone carrying this T cell receptor beta chain came up many times. No antigen is known for it. These data belong to a study of T-cell reconstitution after alpha-beta-depleted transplantation in children. Whole-study results and caveats: At day 60, the high TCRbeta diversity found in some patients originated from recipient T cells and thymic progenitors that had survived. Newly made T cells mostly supplied T-cell counts and diversity one year after transplant. The study reportedly traced alpha-beta T cells about two months after transplant to several hundred expanded graft clones.

Germline CDR1 is SGHVS and CDR2 is FQNEAQ. The CDR3 length is 14 residues. V dropped 0 bases and J dropped 0 bases, with 3 bases sitting between them. Preparation of the TCRbeta library involved a method that used unique molecular identifiers. TCRdb reprocessed the PCR reads with MiXCR, giving one entry per CDR3 protein. In the table there are about 590,000 distinct CDR3 sequences, approximately 13% of which are singletons. The clonotype was recovered from a male patient aged 5 to 17 who had a stem cell transplant for acute myeloid leukemia, so the T cells may come from the graft donor. The chain couples TRBV7-8 to TRBJ2-1; D is undetermined. This specimen consisted of PBMCs, mostly from graft donor cells, obtained 360 days after TCRalphabeta/CD19-depleted stem cell transplant. The CDR3 nucleotides are TGTGCCAGCAGCTTAGCTGCCTCCTACAATGAGCAGTTCTTC. This sequence encodes CASSLAASYNEQFF.